This T cell receptor beta chain was captured by sequencing in a study of metastatic and nonmetastatic thyroid tumors. Study-wide context: Peripheral blood and tumor or nodule samples from malignant and benign thyroid patients were compared.

TCRdb ran MiXCR on the PCR reads. The sample carries more than 25,000 clones, approximately 10% recorded once. Between the trimmed V and J ends, which lost 4 bases and 0 bases, there was a span of 13 bases. The CDR3 runs 15 residues. Germline CDR1 DFQATT, CDR2 SNEGSKA (reference sequence). This clone was counted ten times or more. All patients reached thyroid surgery having received no treatment beforehand. Sequencing used blood. The clonotype originates from a female donor with papillary thyroid cancer or a benign thyroid nodule (not recorded which). Some clones in this sample may be carry-over from other donors' samples. The chain carries TRBV20-1 and TRBJ2-1; no firm D call. CDR3 sequence reads: CSATNRAYSYNEQFF. The CDR3 DNA is TGCAGTGCTACTAACCGGGCTTACTCCTACAATGAGCAGTTCTTC.